One TCR beta chain is described in this entry. A read error may account for a junction end that differs from germline. These data originate in a study of cytomegalovirus exposure and HLA in healthy donors. This PCR relied on a set of 60 Vbeta primers and 13 Jbeta primers. Assay: immunoSEQ multiplex PCR; the TCRdb copy retains only in-frame clones and omits some. In the table there are around 200,000 clones, 80% to 90% of which are singletons. In germline, CDR1 is SSHAT, CDR2 FNYEAQ (reference sequence). The CDR3 loop spans 17 amino acids. Sequenced sample: PBMCs. The chain combines TRBV7-7 with TRBJ2-3; perhaps TRBD1 as D (6 bases). This clonotype was sampled from a woman in her twenties or thirties in good health and CMV-seronegative. The CDR3 spells CASSPSPGTSSTDTQYF. The CDR3 nucleotides are TGTGCTAGCAGTCCGAGCCCCGGGACATCCAGCACAGATACGCAGTATTTT.